The sequence of this T cell receptor beta chain was determined in a study of CXCR3-negative and CXCR3-positive naive CD8 T cells. The V gene's germline CDR1 is SGHTA and CDR2 FQGNSA. The CDR3 contains 15 residues. General observations from the study: Naive CXCR3-positive and CXCR3-negative cells shared similar TRBV-TRBJ usage, unlike memory cells. TRB CDR3s of CXCR3-positive naive cells were more hydrophobic than those of CXCR3-negative naive cells. Comparably high diversity was seen in both naive subsets, and much lower diversity in memory CD8+ cells.

UMI labels and 5' RACE were used to prepare the TRB cDNA libraries. Reprocessing the 5' RACE reads, TCRdb reports a single entry for every CDR3 protein and omits DNA. This table holds just over 40,000 distinct CDR3 sequences. Each CD8+ T cell subset was flow-sorted in triplicate. Every sort contained approximately 300,000 cells. A word on this clonotype: No antigen is known for it.

Sequencing was carried out using naive CXCR3- CD8+ T cells from blood. Subset noted: CD45RO-CCR7+CD27+CD95- naive CD8+ T cells lacking CXCR3 (TNR3-). The clonotype was recovered from a human donor in good health. Some clones in this sample may be carry-over from other donors' samples. The chain couples TRBV7-2 to TRBJ1-2; TCRdb designates TRBD1, a call that cannot be tested without DNA. The CDR3 loop reads CASSTNRGSVDGYTF. The whole variable domain, filled in from reference TRBV7-2 and TRBJ1-2, reads GAGVSQSPSNKVTEKGKDVELRCDPISGHTALYWYRQSLGQGLEFLIYFQGNSAPDKSGLPSDRFSAERTGGSVSTLTIQRTQQEDSAVYLCASSTNRGSVDGYTFGSGTRLTVV.